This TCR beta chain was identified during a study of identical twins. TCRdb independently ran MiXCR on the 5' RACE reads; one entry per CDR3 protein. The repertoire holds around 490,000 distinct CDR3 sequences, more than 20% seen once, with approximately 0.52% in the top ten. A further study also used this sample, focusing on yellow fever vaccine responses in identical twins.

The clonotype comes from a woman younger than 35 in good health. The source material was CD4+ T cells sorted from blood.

For the CDR3, the DNA is TGCGCCAGCAGCTTGGGCTCCAAGGGGGATGAGCAGTTCTTC. It is translated as CASSLGSKGDEQFF. This chain connects TRBV5-1 to TRBJ2-1; the D gene is possibly TRBD1 (6 bases). V lost 0 bases to trimming and J lost 8 bases, with 12 bases between them. Germline V CDR1 and CDR2: SGHRS, YFSETQ. This CDR3 is built from 14 residues.